What follows are 9 T cell receptor beta chains derived from one specimen sequenced in a study of PD-1 blockade in classical Hodgkin lymphoma. Libraries were prepared by immunoSEQ multiplex PCR; TCRdb keeps only in-frame clonotypes and omits some of them. The table shows 13,000 to 15,000 clones, with about 80% occurring only once. All patients experienced relapse after autologous stem cell transplantation, and brentuximab vedotin exposure was variable. The sequencing used peripheral blood mononuclear cells (PBMCs), collected at baseline. These receptors came from a human donor with classical Hodgkin lymphoma.

This chain links TRBV7-8 with TRBJ1-5; 7 nucleotides agree with TRBD1. CDR3 size: 14 residues. V shed 6 bases and J 3 bases; nucleotides not matched to a gene: 5. CDR1 and CDR2 (germline): SGHVS, FQNEAQ. The CDR3 DNA sequence: TGTGCCAGCAGTCAGACAGGGACCAATCAGCCCCAGCATTTT. Its protein product is CASSQTGTNQPQHF.

The chain joins TRBV4-1 to TRBJ1-2; maybe TRBD1 (6 bases). The CDR3 extends over 17 amino acids. V gave up 4 bases and J gave up 1 base, with 19 bases separating them. The germline CDR1 and CDR2 sequences are MGHRA and YSYEKL. CDR3 loop: CASSLLHGTQSNYGYTF. DNA of the CDR3: TGCGCCAGCAGCCTACTACATGGGACACAGAGTAACTATGGCTACACCTTC.

The V and J genes are TRBV5-1 and TRBJ1-2, with 8 bases that match TRBD1. V dropped 4 bases and J dropped 3; count of bases not matched to a gene: 11. Germline values: CDR1 SGHRS, CDR2 YFSETQ. CDR3 length: 16 amino acids. The chain's CDR3 is CASSRAVDRVHYGYTF. The CDR3 region has the DNA TGCGCCAGCAGCCGAGCCGTGGACAGGGTACACTATGGCTACACCTTC.

A few counts support this clone. V is TRBV19 and J is TRBJ2-3, with 8 bases identical to TRBD1. V trimming: 5 bases; J trimming: 4 bases; junction bases outside the gene matches: 11. The CDR3 sequence is 16 residues long. Germline CDR1 reads LNHDA; CDR2 reads SQIVND (reference sequence). CDR3 in DNA: TGTGCCAGTAGTCTCCCCCGGCTACAGGGGGCAGATACGCAGTATTTT. Protein product: CASSLPRLQGADTQYF.

The chain is built from TRBV6-5 and TRBJ1-5; 7 bases line up with TRBD1. This CDR3 has 14 residues. Trimming cost V 5 bases and J 6 bases; bases outside gene matches: 7. Germline CDR1 MNHEY, CDR2 SVGAGI. CDR3 region: CASSRKGAVQPQHF. Here the CDR3 DNA reads TGTGCCAGCAGTAGAAAGGGGGCCGTTCAGCCCCAGCATTTT.

In its sample, this clone is medium-sized. The identical CDR3 is also encoded by other nucleotide sequences in the sample. This rearrangement joins TRBV4-1 to TRBJ2-7, with D possibly called TRBD1 or TRBD2 (5 bases each). Germline V gene data show CDR1 as MGHRA and CDR2 as YSYEKL. The V end lost 4 bases, the J end lost 2 bases, and 12 bases lay between the germline ends. CDR3 length equals 14 residues. The CDR3 reads CASSRDRGTYEQYF. CDR3 in DNA: TGCGCCAGCAGCCGGGACCGAGGGACCTACGAGCAGTACTTC.

The CDR3 DNA is TGTGCCAGCAGTGAGACTAGCGGGGGTGCCTACAATGAGCAGTTCTTC. Protein sequence: CASSETSGGAYNEQFF. The genes are TRBV2 and TRBJ2-1, with TRBD2 matching over 12 bases. In germline, CDR1 is SNHLY, CDR2 FYNNEI. CDR3 size: 16 residues. The V and J ends lost 3 bases and 2 bases, in that order; junction bases with no gene match: 2.

This rearrangement joins TRBV9 to TRBJ1-2, with 7 bases matching TRBD1. The CDR3 length is 17 residues. Trimming at V came to 3 bases and at J to 5 bases, leaving 16 bases not matched to a gene. In germline, CDR1 is SGDLS, CDR2 YYNGEE. In DNA form, the CDR3 reads TGTGCCAGCAGCGGAAACCAGGGGGTCTCGATCTTTTATGGCTACACCTTC. This codes for CASSGNQGVSIFYGYTF.

By share, this clone counts as medium-sized. The chain recombines TRBV13 with TRBJ1-2; D unclear. Germline V CDR1 and CDR2: PRHDT, FYEKMQ (reference sequence). CDR3 size: 13 residues. Deletions cut 1 base from V and 8 bases from J, with 11 bases between. This CDR3 is CASSLVLLGGYTF. The CDR3 DNA sequence: TGTGCCAGCAGCTTAGTACTTTTGGGAGGCTACACCTTC.